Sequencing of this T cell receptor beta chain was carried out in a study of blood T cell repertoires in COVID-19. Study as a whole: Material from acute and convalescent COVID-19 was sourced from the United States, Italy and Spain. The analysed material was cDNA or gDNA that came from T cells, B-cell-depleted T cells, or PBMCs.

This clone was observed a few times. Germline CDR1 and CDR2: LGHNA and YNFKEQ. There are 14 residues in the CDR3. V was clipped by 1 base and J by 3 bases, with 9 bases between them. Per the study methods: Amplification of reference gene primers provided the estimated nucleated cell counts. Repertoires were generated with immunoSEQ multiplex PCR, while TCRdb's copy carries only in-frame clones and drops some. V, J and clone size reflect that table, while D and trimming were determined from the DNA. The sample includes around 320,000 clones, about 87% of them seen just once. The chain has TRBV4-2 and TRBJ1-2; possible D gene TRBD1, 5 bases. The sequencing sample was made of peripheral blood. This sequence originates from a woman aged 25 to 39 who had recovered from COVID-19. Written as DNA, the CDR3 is TGTGCCAGCAGCCAAGCGGACATCTACTATGGCTACACCTTC. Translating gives CASSQADIYYGYTF.